Here is one T cell receptor (beta chain) with its context. Source study methods: Amplification of reference gene primers was used by the study to estimate nucleated cell counts. Sequencing was performed with immunoSEQ multiplex PCR; in TCRdb, only in-frame clones are kept and a portion is missing. Clone size and V and J calls were adopted from that table, with D and trimming inferred from the DNA. The sample includes approximately 37,000 clones, about 88% of them seen just once. There are 15 residues in the CDR3. J was trimmed by 13 bases and V by 4 bases; bases with no gene match: 14. CDR1 is SGHVS and CDR2 is FQNEAQ in the germline V gene. This sample stems from a study of blood T cell repertoires in COVID-19. Study at large: Both acute and convalescent COVID-19 samples were obtained from the United States, Italy and Spain.

V usage is TRBV7-8 and J usage is TRBJ1-4; 8 bases match TRBD1. The sequence was obtained from a middle-aged man in a cohort sampled during active COVID-19. Input material: peripheral blood. CDR3 protein: CASSSEGQVGGLLFF. Written as DNA, the CDR3 is TGTGCCAGCAGCTCCGAGGGACAGGTCGGTGGGCTACTGTTTTTT.